These 13 T cell receptor beta chains were all obtained from the same sample, sequenced in a study of cytomegalovirus exposure and HLA in healthy donors (dated by TCRdb to 2017 to 2019). The library was obtained by the immunoSEQ multiplex PCR assay. For the multiplex PCR, a mixture combining 60 forward primers for TCR Vbeta segments and 13 reverse primers for TCR Jbeta segments was used. TCRdb re-hosts the immuneACCESS table, in-frame sequences only. Its copies lack some clones; in the studies checked, an unresolved V gene accounts for under half of them, and the cause for the rest is not known. This sample has roughly 250,000 clones in its table, and 80% of those were observed once. The top ten clones comprise about 0.28% of the sample. Material for sequencing was PBMCs. These receptors were obtained from a girl aged 2-9 years in good health and CMV-seronegative.

The V and J genes are TRBV7-8 and TRBJ2-1, with 8 bases aligning to TRBD2. Germline V gives CDR1 SGHVS, CDR2 FQNEAQ. The CDR3 covers 18 residues. V was pared by 5 bases and J by 4 bases, with 16 bases of the junction left unmatched. The CDR3 here is CASSPLGRGGPFYNEQFF. The CDR3 DNA reads TGTGCCAGCAGCCCTCTGGGTCGGGGGGGGCCCTTTTACAATGAGCAGTTCTTC.

This sequence joins TRBV19 and TRBJ2-3; 11 positions agree with TRBD2. Germline assignment: CDR1 LNHDA and CDR2 SQIVND (reference sequence). Unmatched junction bases numbered 7, after V lost 5 bases and J lost 3 bases. The CDR3 loop spans 16 amino acids. This CDR3 reads CASSFYLAGGTDTQYF. CDR3 nucleotides: TGTGCCAGTAGTTTTTATCTAGCGGGGGGTACAGATACGCAGTATTTT.

The chain joins TRBV19 to TRBJ2-7; 8 nucleotides agree with TRBD2. CDR3 length: 16 amino acids. Germline assignment: CDR1 LNHDA and CDR2 SQIVND (reference sequence). J gave up 1 base and V 0 bases, and 5 bases lay outside the gene matches. The CDR3 reads CASSIDAAGVSYEQYF. DNA of the CDR3: TGTGCCAGTAGTATAGACGCAGCGGGAGTATCCTACGAGCAGTACTTC.

The chain joins TRBV5-4 to TRBJ1-2; TRBD1 matches at 7 bases. This CDR3 comprises 14 residues. Germline CDR1 reads SGHNT; CDR2 reads YYREEE (reference sequence). Trimming took 0 bases from V and 8 from J; bases not matched to a gene: 7. The CDR3: CASSLAGRGNGYTF. The CDR3 DNA is TGTGCCAGCAGCTTGGCAGGCAGGGGGAACGGCTACACCTTC.

This clone came up a few times. The rearrangement joins TRBV4-1 to TRBJ2-2; a possible D gene is TRBD1 (8 bases). CDR3 length equals 16 residues. CDR1 MGHRA and CDR2 YSYEKL come from the germline V gene. The germline V and J ends were trimmed by 2 bases and 5 bases, with 15 bases remaining between them. CDR3 residues: CASSQITGGGTGELFF. In DNA form, the CDR3 reads TGCGCCAGCAGCCAAATAACAGGGGGGGGGACCGGGGAGCTGTTTTTT.

This clone has only one observation. This chain uses TRBV6-4 with TRBJ2-3; TRBD2 matches at 7 bases. This CDR3 has 15 residues. The trim removed 5 bases at V and 0 bases at J, leaving 5 bases unmatched. Germline CDR1 reads MRHNA; CDR2 reads SNTAGT. CDR3 coding DNA: TGTGCCAGCAGTACAAGTAGCGGGAGCACAGATACGCAGTATTTT. This translates into CASSTSSGSTDTQYF.

This clone appeared once. Mismatch with germline at one junction end may stem from a read error. The sample holds other DNA sequences that translate to the same CDR3. This rearrangement joins TRBV6-4 to TRBJ1-1, with D perhaps matching TRBD1 (5 bases). Germline V gives CDR1 MRHNA, CDR2 SNTAGT. The CDR3 has 15 residues. This CDR3 reads CASRKQDNLNTEAFF. CDR3 sequence (DNA): TGTGCCAGCAGAAAACAGGACAATTTGAACACTGAGGCTTTCTTT.

The chain carries TRBV9 and TRBJ2-3, with 7 bases fitting TRBD2. CDR1 SGDLS and CDR2 YYNGEE come from the germline V gene. This CDR3 has 15 residues. J lost 3 bases, V lost 2 bases, and 6 bases had no gene match. The DNA for the CDR3 is TGTGCCAGCAGCGTTCGGGACTATACTACAGATACGCAGTATTTT. It codes for CASSVRDYTTDTQYF.

The rearrangement joins TRBV18 to TRBJ2-1, with 11 nucleotides matching TRBD2. This CDR3 is 19 amino acids long. Germline trimming cut 3 bases from V and 9 bases from J; bases unmatched to any gene: 19. Germline CDR1 is KGHSH and CDR2 is LQKENI. DNA for the CDR3: TGTGCCAGCTCACCTTTCCTAGCGGGAGGAATGGGTAATGAGGGTGAGCAGTTCTTC. Its translation: CASSPFLAGGMGNEGEQFF.

The rearrangement uses TRBV4-1 and TRBJ2-5, with D possibly matching TRBD2 (5 bases). The CDR3 has 12 residues. V lost 9 bases and J 3 bases, leaving 11 bases between the germline ends. The V gene's germline CDR1 is MGHRA and CDR2 YSYEKL. The CDR3 reads CARRGSEETQYF. The CDR3 DNA reads as TGCGCCAGGCGAGGGAGTGAAGAGACCCAGTACTTC.

The gene calls are TRBV10-3 and TRBJ2-7; D unresolved. The CDR3 spans 13 residues. Trimming took off 4 bases at V and 2 bases at J, with 9 bases between the two ends. Germline CDR1 ENHRY, CDR2 SYGVKD. In nucleotides, the CDR3 is TGTGCCATCAGTGTTGGCGGCCCCTACGAGCAGTACTTC. It is translated as CAISVGGPYEQYF.

The chain uses TRBV14 and TRBJ2-1; TRBD2 aligns across 7 bases. CDR1 and CDR2 from the germline V gene are SGHDN and FVKESK. CDR3 size: 16 residues. V was pared by 1 base and J by 5 bases, with 8 bases of the junction left unmatched. The CDR3: CASSQGLAAYHNEQFF. CDR3 in DNA: TGTGCCAGCAGCCAAGGGCTAGCGGCGTACCACAATGAGCAGTTCTTC.

V is TRBV30 and J is TRBJ2-1; 12 bases are shared with TRBD2. Germline-derived CDR1 and CDR2 are GTSNPN and SVGIG (reference sequence). This CDR3 spans 15 amino acids. J gave up 0 bases and V 5 bases, and 2 bases lay outside the gene matches. DNA for the CDR3: TGTGCCTGGTCTAGCGGGGGGGTCTCCTACAATGAGCAGTTCTTC. Amino acid sequence: CAWSSGGVSYNEQFF.